Below, 12 T cell receptor beta chains from the same sample are listed, as sequenced in a study of blood T cell repertoires in COVID-19. Here immunoSEQ multiplex PCR was the method, and the copy in TCRdb shows in-frame clones only, minus some. The repertoire has over 100,000 clones, roughly 80% of them found once; the top ten carry 18%. Sequencing used peripheral blood. The source of these receptors is a woman aged 60-75 years with acute or convalescent COVID-19.

The chain recombines TRBV2 with TRBJ2-7; possibly TRBD1 for D (6 bases). CDR3 length: 12 amino acids. V shed 4 bases and J shed 6 bases, with 10 bases lying between them. Germline V gene lookup returns CDR1 SNHLY and CDR2 FYNNEI. The CDR3 DNA is TGTGCCAGCAGTGTACAGGGTCGCGAGCAGTACTTC. This encodes CASSVQGREQYF.

The chain joins TRBV28 to TRBJ1-2, with 7 bases fitting TRBD1. Trimming took 6 bases from V and 7 from J; bases not matched to a gene: 8. This CDR3 region has 13 residues. Germline CDR1 is MDHEN and CDR2 is SYDVKM. CDR3 in amino acids: CASRDRRPLGYTF. As DNA, the CDR3 is TGTGCCAGCAGGGACAGGCGGCCCCTTGGCTACACCTTC.

This chain connects TRBV2 to TRBJ1-5; D uncertain. The CDR3 consists of 13 residues. The V end lost 5 bases, the J end lost 1 base, and 6 bases lay between the germline ends. Germline CDR1 reads SNHLY; CDR2 reads FYNNEI. The CDR3 sequence is CASSRESNQPQHF. The CDR3 DNA follows: TGTGCCAGCAGTAGGGAGAGCAATCAGCCCCAGCATTTT. Full variable domain (rest looked up from reference TRBV2 and TRBJ1-5): EPEVTQTPSHQVTQMGQEVILRCVPISNHLYFYWYRQILGQKVEFLVSFYNNEISEKSEIFDDQFSVERPDGSNFTLKIRSTKLEDSAMYFCASSRESNQPQHFGDGTRLSIL.

This clone was observed a few times. The chain carries TRBV4-3 and TRBJ1-2; no clear D gene. This CDR3 contains 15 residues. Germline CDR1 and CDR2: LGHNA and YSLEER. V shed 1 base and J shed 3 bases, with 12 bases lying between them. The DNA of the CDR3 is TGCGCCAGCAGCCAAGGGCTTAACCAGGACTATGGCTACACCTTC. It is translated as CASSQGLNQDYGYTF.

The DNA for the CDR3 is TGCGCCAGCAGTGCAAGTGGGGGGGATACTGGGAGCTCCTACAATGAGCAGTTCTTC. Its translation is CASSASGGDTGSSYNEQFF. V and J are TRBV10-1 and TRBJ2-1; 7 nucleotides match TRBD2. The CDR3 is 19 amino acids. CDR1 and CDR2 from the germline V gene are WNHNN and SYGVQD (reference sequence). V gave up 4 bases and J gave up 0 bases; unmatched junction bases: 15.

This clone was seen more than once but under ten times. The rearrangement uses TRBV3-1 (or the pseudogene TRBV3-2) and TRBJ1-1; no definite D call. The V end was cut by 0 bases, the J end by 11 bases, with 10 bases between. The germline V gene has CDR1 LGHDT and CDR2 YNNKEL (reference sequence). CDR3 length: 12 amino acids. CDR3 bases: TGTGCCAGCAGCCAAGATGGCTGGTGGGCTTTCTTT. Residues: CASSQDGWWAFF.

The rearrangement joins TRBV6-4 to TRBJ1-2; 9 bases agree with TRBD1. V lost 4 bases, J lost 8 bases, and 5 bases stayed unmatched. Per the germline V gene, CDR1 is MRHNA and CDR2 is SNTAGT. The CDR3 has 13 amino acids. The CDR3 region is CASSVTGGQGYTF. The CDR3, as DNA: TGTGCCAGCAGTGTCACAGGGGGCCAGGGCTACACCTTC.

The gene calls are TRBV11-2 and TRBJ1-6, with 8 positions matching TRBD1. V shed 5 bases and J 9 bases; nucleotides not matched to a gene: 9. CDR1 and CDR2 from the germline V gene are SGHAT and FQNNGV. The CDR3 has 15 residues. CDR3 amino acids: CASSPLGTGVSPLHF. CDR3 DNA sequence: TGTGCCAGCAGCCCCCTGGGGACAGGCGTTTCACCCCTCCACTTT.

There are a few counts of this clone. For the CDR3, the DNA is TGTGCCAGCAGTAGACAGGGGGCTCCTTACTACGAGCAGTACTTC. Amino acid sequence: CASSRQGAPYYEQYF. The chain couples TRBV28 to TRBJ2-7; the match to TRBD1 covers 10 bases. Germline V lookup: CDR1 MDHEN, CDR2 SYDVKM. With 5 bases clipped from V and 3 bases from J, the junction kept 7 bases outside the gene matches. The CDR3 consists of 15 residues.

The J gene is TRBJ2-5, the V gene TRBV11-3; 10 nucleotides align to TRBD1. Germline lookup yields CDR1 SGHNT and CDR2 YENEEA. The trim removed 5 bases at V and 5 bases at J, leaving 8 bases unmatched. The length of the CDR3 is 15 residues. The CDR3 sequence is CASSQGQGVRETQYF. The CDR3 coding sequence is TGTGCCAGCAGCCAAGGACAGGGGGTTCGGGAGACCCAGTACTTC.

This clone was seen more than once but under ten times. J is TRBJ2-5 and V is TRBV27; TRBD2 agrees at 13 bases. The CDR3 length is 16 residues. Trimming at V came to 8 bases and at J to 4 bases, leaving 10 bases not matched to a gene. Per germline, CDR1 MNHEY and CDR2 SMNVEV (reference sequence). The CDR3 loop is CASGLAGDFIGETQYF. The CDR3 DNA sequence: TGTGCCAGCGGACTAGCGGGAGATTTTATAGGAGAGACCCAGTACTTC.

The gene calls are TRBV2 and TRBJ2-3; the match to TRBD2 covers 10 bases. The CDR3 has 14 residues. J lost 7 bases, V lost 8 bases, and 9 bases had no gene match. In germline, CDR1 is SNHLY, CDR2 FYNNEI. CDR3 bases: TGTGCCAGCGGGTCGGGACTAGCGACCAATACGCAGTATTTT. It yields the protein CASGSGLATNTQYF. Full variable domain (rest looked up from reference TRBV2 and TRBJ2-3): EPEVTQTPSHQVTQMGQEVILRCVPISNHLYFYWYRQILGQKVEFLVSFYNNEISEKSEIFDDQFSVERPDGSNFTLKIRSTKLEDSAMYFCASGSGLATNTQYFGPGTRLTVL.